A single sample gave rise to the 17 T cell receptor beta chains below, sequenced in a study of CD8 T cells in Susac syndrome. Reverse transcription of about 0.5 to 1 ug RNA used random hexamers. From the immunoSEQ multiplex PCR reads, TCRdb called clonotypes with MiXCR, one entry per CDR3 protein. This sample carries about 150,000 distinct CDR3 sequences, roughly 95% of them seen once, and the ten largest clones take 0.15% to 0.2%. The material sequenced was CD4+ T cells from PBMCs. These receptors came from a human donor with Susac syndrome.

The J gene is TRBJ2-3, the V gene TRBV9; D is tentatively TRBD1 or TRBD2 (5 bases each). V was pared by 3 bases and J by 2 bases, with 10 bases between. CDR1 and CDR2 from the germline V gene are SGDLS and YYNGEE. This CDR3 spans 14 amino acids. The CDR3 DNA follows: TGTGCCAGCAGCGCCGGGGACCCCACAGATACGCAGTATTTT. This encodes CASSAGDPTDTQYF. Filled out from reference TRBV9 and TRBJ2-3, the complete variable domain reads DSGVTQTPKHLITATGQRVTLRCSPRSGDLSVYWYQQSLDQGLQFLIQYYNGEERAKGNILERFSAQQFPDLHSELNLSSLELGDSALYFCASSAGDPTDTQYFGPGTRLTVL.

This clonotype was detected only once. The rearrangement links TRBV29-1 to TRBJ2-4, with TRBD2 as a possible D gene (7 bases). Per germline, CDR1 SQVTM and CDR2 ANQGSEA. With 7 bases removed from V and 6 bases from J, the gap between germline ends came to 10 bases. The CDR3 contains 11 residues. The CDR3 protein is CSARGANIQYF. The DNA of the CDR3 is TGCAGCGCTCGGGGGGCAAACATTCAGTACTTC. The full variable domain, its missing parts supplied by reference TRBV29-1 and TRBJ2-4, is SAVISQKPSRDICQRGTSLTIQCQVDSQVTMMFWYRQQPGQSLTLIATANQGSEATYESGFVIDKFPISRPNLTFSTLTVSNMSPEDSSIYLCSARGANIQYFGAGTRLSVL.

J is TRBJ1-2 and V is TRBV9, with TRBD1 matching 7 bases. This CDR3 spans 14 amino acids. The germline V gene encodes CDR1 SGDLS and CDR2 YYNGEE. V shed 0 bases and J 8 bases; nucleotides not matched to a gene: 7. CDR3 nucleotides: TGTGCCAGCAGCGTAGTCGGACAGGCGGGCGGCTACACCTTC. This gives the protein CASSVVGQAGGYTF.

The chain combines TRBV29-1 with TRBJ2-3, with 7 bases aligning to TRBD2. Unmatched junction bases numbered 7, after V lost 4 bases and J lost 3 bases. Germline values: CDR1 SQVTM, CDR2 ANQGSEA. This CDR3 comprises 14 residues. The CDR3: CSVAGVGGTDTQYF. CDR3 bases: TGCAGCGTTGCCGGAGTGGGGGGGACAGATACGCAGTATTTT.

The rearrangement links TRBV20-1 to TRBJ2-1; TRBD1 matches 8 bases. The CDR3 consists of 13 residues. V lost 5 bases, J lost 8 bases, and 8 bases stayed unmatched. From germline, CDR1 is DFQATT and CDR2 SNEGSKA (reference sequence). CDR3 sequence reads: CSAGGQGRDEQFF. In nucleotides, the CDR3 is TGCAGTGCTGGAGGACAGGGAAGAGATGAGCAGTTCTTC.

The gene calls are TRBV7-7 and TRBJ2-2; D uncertain. V lost 6 bases, J lost 0 bases, and 11 bases lay in between. Per germline, CDR1 SSHAT and CDR2 FNYEAQ (reference sequence). The CDR3 has 15 residues. CDR3 bases: TGTGCCAGCAGTCCAGACCCAGCGAACACCGGGGAGCTGTTTTTT. It specifies CASSPDPANTGELFF.

The V call is TRBV18, the J call TRBJ2-5; D is ambiguous. This CDR3 spans 13 amino acids. The V gene's germline CDR1 is KGHSH and CDR2 LQKENI. The V gene lost 6 bases and the J gene lost 6 bases, with 14 bases spanning the gap. CDR3 sequence (DNA): TGTGCCAGCTCCAGCGACCTCGGGCAGACCCAGTACTTC. Translation gives CASSSDLGQTQYF.

This chain joins TRBV4-1 and TRBJ1-2; D uncertain. This CDR3 is built from 14 residues. Germline loops: CDR1 MGHRA, CDR2 YSYEKL. The V end lost 0 bases, the J end lost 6 bases, and 11 bases lay between the germline ends. Here the CDR3 DNA reads TGCGCCAGCAGCCAAGATGCGACAACAGATGGCTACACCTTC. This gives the protein CASSQDATTDGYTF.

This chain links TRBV20-1 with TRBJ2-5, with D possibly TRBD2 on 6 matching bases. Trimming left V 6 bases short and J 4 bases short, with 12 bases between. The CDR3 contains 12 residues. Germline CDR1 and CDR2: DFQATT and SNEGSKA (reference sequence). CDR3 nucleotides: TGCAGTGCAAGCGGGTTGACAGAGACCCAGTACTTC. Residues: CSASGLTETQYF.

The CDR3 here is CASSWTGEDTQYF. Written as DNA, the CDR3 is TGTGCCAGCAGCTGGACGGGGGAAGATACGCAGTATTTT. This sequence joins TRBV5-4 and TRBJ2-3, with TRBD2 as a possible D gene (6 bases). Looked up from germline, CDR1 is SGHNT and CDR2 is YYREEE (reference sequence). V was trimmed by 3 bases and J by 5 bases, leaving 10 bases between them. The CDR3 consists of 13 residues.

The chain is built from TRBV5-1 and TRBJ2-3, with D possibly being TRBD2 (6 bases). V was clipped by 4 bases and J by 2 bases, with 23 bases between them. Germline CDR1 and CDR2: SGHRS and YFSETQ. This CDR3 spans 18 amino acids. CDR3 sequence: CASSPILGTPTSTDTQYF. For the CDR3, the DNA is TGCGCCAGCAGCCCCATCCTTGGGACTCCCACGTCCACAGATACGCAGTATTTT. The entire variable domain, with the rest obtained from reference TRBV5-1 and TRBJ2-3, is as follows: KAGVTQTPRYLIKTRGQQVTLSCSPISGHRSVSWYQQTPGQGLQFLFEYFSETQRNKGNFPGRFSGRQFSNSRSEMNVSTLELGDSALYLCASSPILGTPTSTDTQYFGPGTRLTVL.

The chain links TRBV5-4 to TRBJ1-1; TRBD1 matches 7 bases. Germline trimming cut 5 bases from V and 4 bases from J; bases unmatched to any gene: 2. This CDR3 spans 12 amino acids. CDR1 and CDR2 (germline): SGHNT, YYREEE (reference sequence). The CDR3 sequence is CASSGDSTEAFF. The CDR3 DNA follows: TGTGCCAGCAGTGGGGACAGCACTGAAGCTTTCTTT.

The rearrangement joins TRBV7-9 to TRBJ1-1; no reliable D call. Deletions cut 3 bases from V and 6 bases from J, with 11 bases between. Germline CDR1 and CDR2: SEHNR and FQNEAQ (reference sequence). The CDR3 contains 13 residues. CDR3 loop: CASSFSGSAEAFF. In DNA form, the CDR3 reads TGTGCCAGCAGCTTTTCCGGGAGCGCTGAAGCTTTCTTT. Combining the CDR3 with reference TRBV7-9 and TRBJ1-1 gives the whole variable domain DTGVSQNPRHKITKRGQNVTFRCDPISEHNRLYWYRQTLGQGPEFLTYFQNEAQLEKSRLLSDRFSAERPKGSFSTLEIQRTEQGDSAMYLCASSFSGSAEAFFGQGTRLTVV.

The sample holds one count of this clonotype. The chain is built from TRBV3-1 and TRBJ2-1, with a weak D call TRBD2 (5 bases). The CDR3 sequence is 14 residues long. Trimming took 1 base from V and 6 from J, leaving 10 bases between them. Germline V gene data show CDR1 as LGHDT and CDR2 as YNNKEL (reference sequence). The CDR3 DNA reads as TGTGCCAGCAGCCAAGGGTTAGCGCCCAATGAGCAGTTCTTC. The encoded protein is CASSQGLAPNEQFF.

V gene TRBV6-2 or TRBV6-3 combines with J gene TRBJ2-7; 8 positions match TRBD1. Looked up from germline, CDR1 is MNHEY and CDR2 is SVGEGT. The CDR3 length is 15 residues. The J segment lost 5 bases and the V segment lost 2 bases, leaving 8 bases of the junction unmatched. The CDR3 is CASSYAGTGLDEQYF. The DNA of the CDR3 is TGTGCCAGCAGTTACGCGGGGACAGGTCTAGACGAGCAGTACTTC.

The rearrangement joins TRBV6-5 to TRBJ1-2, with D possibly TRBD1 on 5 matching bases. V was cut by 8 bases and J by 1 base, with 14 bases left in between. This CDR3 is built from 14 residues. Germline V CDR1 and CDR2: MNHEY, SVGAGI. The CDR3 DNA reads as TGTGCCAGCTCCCGGGACGTCCTTAACTATGGCTACACCTTC. This sequence encodes CASSRDVLNYGYTF.

The V and J genes are TRBV2 and TRBJ2-7; D not resolved. V gave up 1 base and J gave up 5 bases, with 15 bases separating them. Germline V lookup: CDR1 SNHLY, CDR2 FYNNEI. The CDR3 consists of 15 residues. CDR3 sequence reads: CASSEGGSRAHEQYF. Written as DNA, the CDR3 is TGTGCCAGCAGTGAAGGGGGTAGCAGAGCTCACGAGCAGTACTTC.